Below are 15 T cell receptor beta chains sequenced from a single sample in a study of T cells in Graves' hyperthyroidism and ophthalmopathy. RNA transcripts provided the source from which TCR beta CDR3 regions were amplified. TCR CDR3 regions were first amplified by RT-PCR with HTBI primers. TCRdb reanalysed the multiplex PCR reads using MiXCR and keeps one entry per CDR3 protein. Of about 320,000 distinct CDR3 sequences in the sample, roughly 15% were seen once. Sample: blood. All receptors derive from a man aged 30-40 years with Graves' hyperthyroidism.

The sample holds a few counts of this clonotype. J is TRBJ2-3 and V is TRBV7-8; 8 nucleotides agree with TRBD2. The CDR3 runs 13 residues. Germline V CDR1 and CDR2: SGHVS, FQNEAQ. Trimming cost V 10 bases and J 5 bases; bases outside gene matches: 8. CDR3 nucleotide sequence: TGTGCCACGGGAGGGCCAGTGGGAGATACGCAGTATTTT. The encoded protein is CATGGPVGDTQYF.

The chain is built from TRBV6-5 and TRBJ1-6; D is unclear. Germline loops: CDR1 MNHEY, CDR2 SVGAGI. Trimming cost V 2 bases and J 4 bases, with 18 bases left between them. The length of the CDR3 is 18 residues. The CDR3 protein is CASSYPLQQTAYNSPLHF. The CDR3 DNA sequence: TGTGCCAGCAGTTACCCACTCCAACAAACAGCTTATAATTCACCCCTCCACTTT.

The chain uses TRBV5-1 and TRBJ2-1; D not certain. This CDR3 contains 16 residues. Germline V gene lookup returns CDR1 SGHRS and CDR2 YFSETQ. V lost 4 bases, J lost 2 bases, and 16 bases lay in between. CDR3 region: CASSLPRTDPYNEQFF. DNA of the CDR3: TGCGCCAGCAGCCTCCCTCGGACGGATCCCTACAATGAGCAGTTCTTC.

This clonotype showed up many times. The genes are TRBV3-1 and TRBJ2-7; D call uncertain. Germline assignment: CDR1 LGHDT and CDR2 YNNKEL (reference sequence). The V end lost 0 bases, the J end lost 5 bases, and 11 bases lay between the germline ends. This CDR3 comprises 14 residues. CDR3 protein: CASSQDGHVDEQYF. DNA for the CDR3: TGTGCCAGCAGCCAAGATGGGCACGTCGACGAGCAGTACTTC.

Ten or more counts support this clonotype. As DNA, the CDR3 is TGTGCCAGCAGTTTAATCGGGATTAAGGAGCAGTACTTC. It codes for CASSLIGIKEQYF. The chain joins TRBV27 to TRBJ2-7, with D possibly TRBD2 on 5 matching bases. This CDR3 contains 13 residues. V was cut by 2 bases and J by 7 bases, with 12 bases left in between. From germline, CDR1 is MNHEY and CDR2 SMNVEV (reference sequence).

This rearrangement joins TRBV4-1 to TRBJ2-2; D might be TRBD2 (5 bases). Germline V gives CDR1 MGHRA, CDR2 YSYEKL. The V end was cut by 3 bases, the J end by 7 bases, with 18 bases between. This CDR3 has 16 residues. CDR3 sequence reads: CASSHIRTLGSGELFF. The CDR3 DNA reads TGCGCCAGCAGCCACATTAGAACCCTAGGGAGCGGGGAGCTGTTTTTT.

This clonotype was detected a few times. V gene TRBV20-1 combines with J gene TRBJ2-1, with TRBD2 matching over 11 bases. In germline, CDR1 is DFQATT, CDR2 SNEGSKA (reference sequence). The CDR3 length is 14 residues. The V segment lost 6 bases and the J segment 1 base; nucleotides outside the gene matches: 2. CDR3 sequence: CSAIAGGSYNEQFF. The CDR3 DNA reads TGCAGTGCCATAGCGGGAGGGTCCTACAATGAGCAGTTCTTC.

This clonotype has at least ten counts. The chain recombines TRBV12-5 with TRBJ1-1, with D tentatively TRBD1 (5 bases). CDR1 and CDR2 (germline): LGHNT, FRNRAP. V gave up 7 bases and J gave up 7 bases, with 10 bases separating them. The CDR3 spans 11 residues. The CDR3 spells CASALGGEAFF. The CDR3 DNA reads as TGTGCTAGTGCCTTGGGGGGTGAAGCTTTCTTT.

This clonotype was observed many times. This sequence joins TRBV12-3 or TRBV12-4 and TRBJ2-5, with 10 bases that match TRBD1. J gave up 5 bases and V 7 bases, and 7 bases lay outside the gene matches. This CDR3 region has 14 residues. CDR3 sequence (DNA): TGTGCCAGCACCTCGGACAGGGGGTCGGAGACCCAGTACTTC. This gives the protein CASTSDRGSETQYF.

This clonotype was observed at least ten times. The rearrangement uses TRBV4-2 and TRBJ2-3, with D maybe TRBD2 (5 bases). Germline-derived CDR1 and CDR2 are LGHNA and YNFKEQ. The CDR3 contains 15 residues. Trimming removed 1 base at V and 3 bases at J, with 11 bases between. The CDR3 nucleotides read TGTGCCAGCAGCCAAGTTGCCGGACTTACAGATACGCAGTATTTT. Translating gives CASSQVAGLTDTQYF.

This clonotype has ten or more counts. This rearrangement joins TRBV12-3 or TRBV12-4 to TRBJ2-1, with D perhaps TRBD1 (5 bases). V was trimmed by 5 bases and J by 2 bases, leaving 13 bases between them. This CDR3 is 15 amino acids long. The CDR3 DNA reads as TGTGCCAGCAGTCCCCCCCCGACAGCCTACAATGAGCAGTTCTTC. Amino acids: CASSPPPTAYNEQFF.

There are many counts of this clonotype. The rearrangement links TRBV5-1 to TRBJ1-1; D may be TRBD1 (5 bases). Germline loops: CDR1 SGHRS, CDR2 YFSETQ. With 4 bases removed from V and 1 base from J, the gap between germline ends came to 14 bases. The CDR3 is made up of 15 amino acids. CDR3 loop: CASSPPTAPNTEAFF. The CDR3, as DNA: TGCGCCAGCAGCCCCCCGACAGCACCGAACACTGAAGCTTTCTTT.

V gene TRBV9 combines with J gene TRBJ1-4; 9 bases line up with TRBD1. The J segment lost 7 bases and the V segment lost 3 bases, leaving 7 bases of the junction unmatched. Germline CDR1 is SGDLS and CDR2 is YYNGEE. The CDR3 consists of 15 residues. As DNA, the CDR3 is TGTGCCAGCAGCGCGAGGGACAGGGTGGGTGAAAAACTGTTTTTT. Its protein product is CASSARDRVGEKLFF.

This chain uses TRBV13 with TRBJ1-2, with TRBD1 matching over 9 bases. The CDR3 contains 14 residues. Germline-derived CDR1 and CDR2 are PRHDT and FYEKMQ (reference sequence). Trimming removed 5 bases from V and 5 bases from J; junction bases left unmatched: 6. The CDR3 region is CASSPRDRDYGYTF. The CDR3 region has the DNA TGTGCCAGCAGCCCCCGGGACAGGGATTATGGCTACACCTTC.

The V gene is TRBV19, the J gene TRBJ2-5, with TRBD2 matching over 8 bases. The V and J ends lost 5 bases and 4 bases, in that order; junction bases with no gene match: 9. Per germline, CDR1 LNHDA and CDR2 SQIVND (reference sequence). CDR3 length equals 15 residues. The CDR3: CASSSPGLGSETQYF. Here the CDR3 DNA reads TGTGCCAGTAGTTCTCCGGGACTAGGATCAGAGACCCAGTACTTC. Full variable domain (outside the CDR3, taken from reference TRBV19 and TRBJ2-5): DGGITQSPKYLFRKEGQNVTLSCEQNLNHDAMYWYRQDPGQGLRLIYYSQIVNDFQKGDIAEGYSVSREKKESFPLTVTSAQKNPTAFYLCASSSPGLGSETQYFGPGTRLLVL.